This entry lists 3 T cell receptor beta chains sequenced from one sample in a study of control samples from healthy donors and cancer patients. Profiled with immunoSEQ multiplex PCR; TCRdb holds only in-frame clones, not every one. The data show roughly 29,000 clones, 87% seen once. Sequencing was carried out using formalin-fixed, paraffin-embedded tissue. These receptors all come from a female donor with melanoma.

Of note for this clone: The sample holds other DNA sequences that translate to the same CDR3. The gene calls are TRBV5-1 and TRBJ2-3; no reliable D call. V was trimmed by 4 bases and J by 0 bases, leaving 6 bases between them. The CDR3 is 13 residues long. CDR1 is SGHRS, CDR2 YFSETQ, per germline. DNA for the CDR3: TGCGCCAGCAGCCGCGTGAGCACAGATACGCAGTATTTT. Amino acids: CASSRVSTDTQYF. The full variable domain, rest sourced from reference TRBV5-1 and TRBJ2-3, is KAGVTQTPRYLIKTRGQQVTLSCSPISGHRSVSWYQQTPGQGLQFLFEYFSETQRNKGNFPGRFSGRQFSNSRSEMNVSTLELGDSALYLCASSRVSTDTQYFGPGTRLTVL.

V usage is TRBV6-1 and J usage is TRBJ1-1; D gene uncertain. The V end lost 3 bases, the J end lost 4 bases, and 18 bases lay between the germline ends. The germline V gene encodes CDR1 MNHNS and CDR2 SASEGT. CDR3 length: 16 amino acids. The CDR3 nucleotides read TGTGCCAGCAGTGATATGCACATCATTCGAAGCACTGAAGCTTTCTTT. Translated: CASSDMHIIRSTEAFF.

The chain is built from TRBV11-2 and TRBJ2-5; D not resolved. Trimming pared 5 bases from V and 2 bases from J, leaving 3 bases between. This CDR3 spans 11 amino acids. Per the germline V gene, CDR1 is SGHAT and CDR2 is FQNNGV. Here the CDR3 reads CASSRQETQYF. CDR3 bases: TGTGCCAGCAGCCGACAAGAGACCCAGTACTTC.